Below are 18 T cell receptor beta chains sequenced from a single sample in a study of T cells in Graves' hyperthyroidism and ophthalmopathy. Amplified TCR beta CDR3 regions derived from RNA transcripts. The study used the HTBI primer set for a first-round RT-PCR of the TCR CDR3. MiXCR was run by TCRdb on the multiplex PCR reads, yielding one entry per CDR3 protein. The data hold under 700,000 distinct CDR3 sequences, with approximately 15% observed a single time. The sequencing sample was made of blood. The receptor source for this set is a woman aged 18-29 years with Graves' hyperthyroidism.

This clonotype was picked up many times. The chain links TRBV18 to TRBJ2-7; maybe TRBD2 (6 bases). Germline V gene sequence: CDR1 KGHSH, CDR2 LQKENI. The CDR3 contains 15 residues. V was clipped by 2 bases and J by 3 bases, with 14 bases between them. CDR3 nucleotide sequence: TGTGCCAGCTCACCAAGAACCCTAGCGCTCTACGAGCAGTACTTC. It translates to CASSPRTLALYEQYF.

This clonotype appeared a few times. J is TRBJ2-4 and V is TRBV2; D may be TRBD1 (8 bases). V was clipped by 6 bases and J by 7 bases, with 16 bases between them. This CDR3 spans 14 amino acids. Per the germline V gene, CDR1 is SNHLY and CDR2 is FYNNEI. Here the CDR3 reads CASRQTGGGNIQYF. In nucleotides, the CDR3 is TGTGCCAGCAGACAAACAGGGGGGGGTAACATTCAGTACTTC. Drawing the rest from reference TRBV2 and TRBJ2-4, the complete variable domain is EPEVTQTPSHQVTQMGQEVILRCVPISNHLYFYWYRQILGQKVEFLVSFYNNEISEKSEIFDDQFSVERPDGSNFTLKIRSTKLEDSAMYFCASRQTGGGNIQYFGAGTRLSVL.

In this sample, this clonotype turned up many times. The V call is TRBV7-2, the J call TRBJ1-2, with no clear D. The CDR3 runs to 14 residues. Germline values: CDR1 SGHTA, CDR2 FQGNSA. The V and J ends lost 1 base and 3 bases respectively, with 9 bases between them. DNA for the CDR3: TGTGCCAGCAGCTTAGTCGGTCAGTACTATGGCTACACCTTC. Its protein product is CASSLVGQYYGYTF.

This clonotype was seen ten or more times. This rearrangement joins TRBV12-3 or TRBV12-4 to TRBJ1-5; TRBD1 is a possible D gene (6 bases). The CDR3 has 16 residues. V was shortened by 4 bases and J by 0 bases, with 13 bases between the two germline ends. The CDR3 sequence: CASSSGGHTSNQPQHF. Written as DNA, the CDR3 is TGTGCCAGCAGTTCGGGGGGGCACACTAGCAATCAGCCCCAGCATTTT.

This clonotype was seen ten or more times. The chain couples TRBV2 to TRBJ2-5; 7 nucleotides align to TRBD2. The CDR3 is made up of 13 amino acids. V shed 8 bases, J shed 2 bases, and the junction held 5 bases outside the gene matches. CDR1 is SNHLY, CDR2 FYNNEI, per germline. CDR3 nucleotide sequence: TGTGCCAGCCGGGGAGGGTCACAAGAGACCCAGTACTTC. This translates into CASRGGSQETQYF.

This clonotype was seen a handful of times. V and J are TRBV6-1 and TRBJ2-1; D possibly uses TRBD1 or TRBD2 (5 bases each). CDR3 length equals 14 residues. Trimming stripped 8 bases from V and 5 bases from J, with 16 bases between. CDR1 is MNHNS and CDR2 is SASEGT in the germline V gene. CDR3 sequence reads: CASGLGRRNNEQFF. Here the CDR3 DNA reads TGTGCCAGCGGCCTGGGACGGAGAAACAATGAGCAGTTCTTC.

This clonotype was observed at least ten times. This sequence joins TRBV13 and TRBJ2-7; 9 bases match TRBD2. Germline V lookup: CDR1 PRHDT, CDR2 FYEKMQ (reference sequence). This CDR3 is built from 17 residues. After removal of 5 bases from V and 0 bases from J, the junction contained 11 bases not matched to a gene. CDR3 region: CASSLSGLAGVSYEQYF. The CDR3 DNA is TGTGCCAGCAGCCTATCCGGTTTAGCGGGAGTCTCCTACGAGCAGTACTTC.

This clonotype was seen a few times. The rearrangement links TRBV9 to TRBJ2-7; 10 nucleotides line up with TRBD2. The CDR3 is 13 residues long. Germline-derived CDR1 and CDR2 are SGDLS and YYNGEE. The V segment lost 4 bases and the J segment 5 bases; nucleotides outside the gene matches: 3. The CDR3 loop reads CASSYSGRDEQYF. DNA for the CDR3: TGTGCCAGCAGCTACAGCGGGAGGGACGAGCAGTACTTC.

As DNA, the CDR3 is TGCAGCGTTGCGGGGGCTGGAAACACCATATATTTT. Protein: CSVAGAGNTIYF. The genes are TRBV29-1 and TRBJ1-3; D is possibly TRBD1 (5 bases). Germline V gene data show CDR1 as SQVTM and CDR2 as ANQGSEA. The CDR3 is 12 residues long. V was clipped by 4 bases and J by 2 bases, with 6 bases between them.

The chain couples TRBV4-2 to TRBJ2-7, with 10 bases fitting TRBD2. The CDR3 loop spans 16 amino acids. Losses at the gene ends were 0 bases for V and 2 bases for J; bases not matched to a gene: 4. Looked up from germline, CDR1 is LGHNA and CDR2 is YNFKEQ. The CDR3 DNA is TGTGCCAGCAGCCAAGACGGACTAGCGGATACCTACGAGCAGTACTTC. It yields the protein CASSQDGLADTYEQYF.

The chain carries TRBV28 and TRBJ2-7; the D gene is possibly TRBD2 (5 bases). CDR1 and CDR2 from the germline V gene are MDHEN and SYDVKM. Trimming cost V 6 bases and J 7 bases, with 16 bases left between them. CDR3 length: 13 amino acids. CDR3 region: CASSSGPGGEQYF. CDR3 in DNA: TGTGCCAGCAGCAGTGGCCCGGGCGGGGAGCAGTACTTC.

The gene calls are TRBV7-6 and TRBJ1-5; tentatively, D is TRBD1 (5 bases). V lost 3 bases and J lost 0, with 12 bases in between. Germline V gene sequence: CDR1 SGHVS, CDR2 FNYEAQ. The CDR3 has 16 amino acids. As DNA, the CDR3 is TGTGCCAGCAGCTTGGGGGGGTCTTATAGCAATCAGCCCCAGCATTTT. It specifies CASSLGGSYSNQPQHF.

The genes are TRBV12-3 or TRBV12-4 and TRBJ2-1; the match to TRBD2 covers 7 bases. The CDR3 has 15 residues. The V and J ends lost 8 bases and 9 bases, in that order; junction bases with no gene match: 16. CDR3 nucleotides: TGTGCCAGCCGACCTCGGGACTATCCCCCGGGTGAGCAGTTCTTC. Translation: CASRPRDYPPGEQFF.

This clonotype was recorded many times. The chain has TRBV2 and TRBJ1-4, with D tentatively TRBD1 (5 bases). Germline V CDR1 and CDR2: SNHLY, FYNNEI. The CDR3 is 15 amino acids. Between the trimmed V and J ends, which lost 6 bases and 3 bases, there was a span of 14 bases. The CDR3 nucleotides read TGTGCCAGCAGGTCGGGGGGTCTCGCTAATGAAAAACTGTTTTTT. Translation gives CASRSGGLANEKLFF.

The sample holds many counts of this clonotype. The chain recombines TRBV5-1 with TRBJ2-7, with D perhaps TRBD1 or TRBD2 (5 bases each). Germline values: CDR1 SGHRS, CDR2 YFSETQ. This CDR3 comprises 11 residues. Trimming cost V 2 bases and J 6 bases, with 6 bases left between them. The CDR3 DNA reads TGCGCCAGCAGCTTTGGGACCGAGCAGTACTTC. It is translated as CASSFGTEQYF.

There are many counts of this clonotype. For the CDR3, the DNA is TGCAGTACATATGGGACTAGCGTCTACGAGCAGTACTTC. Encoded protein: CSTYGTSVYEQYF. V is TRBV20-1 and J is TRBJ2-7, with TRBD2 matching 10 bases. The ends lost 8 bases at V and 3 bases at J; junction bases unmatched: 7. The germline gives CDR1 DFQATT, CDR2 SNEGSKA (reference sequence). The CDR3 length is 13 residues.

CDR3 loop: CASSPGWAGDSYNEQFF. The DNA for the CDR3 is TGTGCCAGCAGCCCCGGCTGGGCGGGAGACTCCTACAATGAGCAGTTCTTC. The rearrangement uses TRBV28 and TRBJ2-1, with TRBD2 identical over 7 bases. The germline CDR1 and CDR2 sequences are MDHEN and SYDVKM. V shed 6 bases, J shed 0 bases, and the junction held 11 bases outside the gene matches. The CDR3 length is 17 residues.

The chain joins TRBV28 to TRBJ2-3, with TRBD1 matching 9 bases. J gave up 3 bases and V 3 bases, and 16 bases lay outside the gene matches. The germline V gene encodes CDR1 MDHEN and CDR2 SYDVKM. There are 19 residues in the CDR3. In nucleotides, the CDR3 is TGTGCCAGCAGTTTCCCCCCTGGGACAGGGAGAGGAGAAACAGATACGCAGTATTTT. Translated: CASSFPPGTGRGETDTQYF.